The 10 T cell receptor beta chains reported below all come from one sample, sequenced in a study of CD8 T cells in Susac syndrome. Random hexamers were used to reverse transcribe an amount of roughly 0.5 to 1 ug RNA. TCRdb re-called the immunoSEQ multiplex PCR reads with MiXCR, one entry per CDR3 protein. The data contain around 79,000 distinct CDR3 sequences, over 85% of them singletons. Sequenced input: CD8+ T cells from PBMCs. The receptors originated from a human donor with multiple sclerosis.

This clonotype was recorded once. V is TRBV11-2 and J is TRBJ1-1, with 8 bases fitting TRBD1. The CDR3 spans 17 residues. The V and J ends lost 1 base and 6 bases, in that order; junction bases with no gene match: 13. Looked up from germline, CDR1 is SGHAT and CDR2 is FQNNGV. This CDR3 reads CASSLASRSGGLAEAFF. The CDR3 nucleotides read TGTGCCAGCAGCTTAGCTTCCCGCTCAGGGGGCCTCGCTGAAGCTTTCTTT. Full variable domain (rest looked up from reference TRBV11-2 and TRBJ1-1): EAGVAQSPRYKIIEKRQSVAFWCNPISGHATLYWYQQILGQGPKLLIQFQNNGVVDDSQLPKDRFSAERLKGVDSTLKIQPAKLEDSAVYLCASSLASRSGGLAEAFFGQGTRLTVV.

The chain has TRBV15 and TRBJ1-1, with D possibly TRBD1 on 5 matching bases. With 5 bases removed from V and 2 bases from J, the gap between germline ends came to 21 bases. Germline V lookup: CDR1 LNHNV, CDR2 YYDKDF (reference sequence). The CDR3 covers 17 residues. Written as DNA, the CDR3 is TGTGCCACCAGCCGCCGGGGGGGAAAGGGAGGTAACACTGAAGCTTTCTTT. Residues: CATSRRGGKGGNTEAFF.

The chain combines TRBV12-3 or TRBV12-4 with TRBJ2-7; 8 bases map to TRBD2. The trim removed 6 bases at V and 4 bases at J, leaving 14 bases unmatched. The CDR3 contains 16 residues. CDR3 coding DNA: TGTGCCAGCAGCCGCGGGGGTAGCGGGGCCCTGTACGAGCAGTACTTC. Translation gives CASSRGGSGALYEQYF.

The chain carries TRBV6-6 and TRBJ1-1, with D perhaps matching TRBD1 (5 bases). Trimming removed 5 bases at V and 7 bases at J, with 17 bases between. Germline V gene data show CDR1 as MNHNY and CDR2 as SVGAGI (reference sequence). The CDR3 sequence is 14 residues long. CDR3 sequence (DNA): TGTGCCAGCAGTGGTAGGGGCCAGTGGATTGAAGCTTTCTTT. Encoded protein: CASSGRGQWIEAFF.

The chain is built from TRBV11-3 and TRBJ2-5; D ambiguous. The CDR3 covers 15 residues. The germline gives CDR1 SGHNT, CDR2 YENEEA. Trimming took 1 base from V and 5 from J, leaving 14 bases between them. The CDR3 DNA is TGTGCCAGCAGCTTAGCTTTTCGGCTACGGGAGACCCAGTACTTC. This gives the protein CASSLAFRLRETQYF.

The chain recombines TRBV27 with TRBJ2-7, with D perhaps TRBD1 or TRBD2 (5 bases each). This CDR3 is 15 amino acids long. Trimming took 0 bases from V and 5 from J, leaving 14 bases between them. Germline V gene lookup returns CDR1 MNHEY and CDR2 SMNVEV (reference sequence). CDR3 sequence (DNA): TGTGCCAGCAGTTTATCGAGGGGCTCCCCCAACGAGCAGTACTTC. Translation gives CASSLSRGSPNEQYF.

CDR3 bases: TGTGCCAGCAGCCCCCCTGGTGCGGACAGGGGTTACACTGAAGCTTTCTTT. The encoded protein is CASSPPGADRGYTEAFF. The V gene is TRBV7-2, the J gene TRBJ1-1, with TRBD1 identical over 9 bases. The CDR3 totals 17 residues. Germline values: CDR1 SGHTA, CDR2 FQGNSA. V shed 5 bases and J 3 bases; nucleotides not matched to a gene: 13.

The chain is built from TRBV27 and TRBJ1-5; no clear D. V lost 6 bases and J 1 base, leaving 16 bases between the germline ends. CDR1 and CDR2 (germline): MNHEY, SMNVEV (reference sequence). This CDR3 has 16 amino acids. Here the CDR3 DNA reads TGTGCCAGCAGCCCCTCAAGGGTTGGGAGCAATCAGCCCCAGCATTTT. This encodes CASSPSRVGSNQPQHF.

This clonotype was detected once. The chain has TRBV19 and TRBJ1-1; D call uncertain. The V gene lost 3 bases and the J gene lost 6 bases, with 11 bases spanning the gap. The CDR3 totals 13 residues. Germline V gives CDR1 LNHDA, CDR2 SQIVND (reference sequence). The CDR3 sequence is CASSIGSLPEAFF. The CDR3, as DNA: TGTGCCAGTAGTATTGGGTCCCTCCCTGAAGCTTTCTTT.

This chain links TRBV13 with TRBJ1-2; 8 bases agree with TRBD1. This CDR3 contains 14 residues. V lost 5 bases to trimming and J lost 6 bases; unmatched junction nucleotides: 8. The germline gives CDR1 PRHDT, CDR2 FYEKMQ (reference sequence). CDR3 region: CASSPDRGNNGYTF. The CDR3, as DNA: TGTGCCAGCAGCCCTGACAGGGGAAACAATGGCTACACCTTC.